Listed here are 7 T cell receptor beta chains from one sample, sequenced in a study of shared clonotypes between healthy human individuals. TCRdb keeps only in-frame clones here, not all; method: immunoSEQ multiplex PCR. The sample holds some 630,000 clones, about three quarters seen once. Material: memory CD4+ T cells sorted from blood. Subset defined: CD45RA-negative fraction. The receptors stem from a woman aged 25 to 39 in good health.

This rearrangement joins TRBV11-2 to TRBJ2-6; D unclear. Trimming stripped 1 base from V and 2 bases from J, with 9 bases between. The CDR3 has 16 amino acids. Germline CDR1 SGHAT, CDR2 FQNNGV. CDR3 amino acids: CASSLVPDAGANVLTF. The CDR3 DNA is TGTGCCAGCAGCTTAGTTCCAGACGCTGGGGCCAACGTCCTGACTTTC.

V gene TRBV4-1 combines with J gene TRBJ2-1; 10 nucleotides agree with TRBD2. Germline V gives CDR1 MGHRA, CDR2 YSYEKL. Losses at the gene ends were 1 base for V and 7 bases for J; bases not matched to a gene: 13. This CDR3 is built from 18 residues. Written as DNA, the CDR3 is TGCGCCAGCAGCCAAGTGCGTAGGCTAGCGGGAGTAAGTAATGAGCAGTTCTTC. It translates to CASSQVRRLAGVSNEQFF.

This clone was recorded a few times. The chain links TRBV13 to TRBJ2-6; D not resolved. The CDR3 runs to 15 residues. The germline V and J ends were trimmed by 2 bases and 1 base, with 6 bases remaining between them. Germline V gene lookup returns CDR1 PRHDT and CDR2 FYEKMQ (reference sequence). This CDR3 reads CASSLRLSGANVLTF. The CDR3 coding sequence is TGTGCCAGCAGCTTACGATTGTCTGGGGCCAACGTCCTGACTTTC.

The chain recombines TRBV25-1 with TRBJ2-4, with D hard to call. Germline assignment: CDR1 MGHDK and CDR2 SYGVNS. The germline V and J ends were trimmed by 1 base and 7 bases, with 20 bases remaining between them. The CDR3 is 17 amino acids. The CDR3 protein is CASSEFGTLSAENIQYF. The CDR3 DNA reads TGTGCCAGCAGTGAATTTGGAACGCTTTCAGCCGAGAACATTCAGTACTTC.

V and J are TRBV19 and TRBJ2-1; possibly TRBD2 for D (5 bases). Trimming left V 6 bases short and J 6 bases short, with 12 bases between. Germline-derived CDR1 and CDR2 are LNHDA and SQIVND (reference sequence). The CDR3 covers 13 residues. As DNA, the CDR3 is TGTGCCAGTAGCCTTATAGGAGGCAATGAGCAGTTCTTC. Translation: CASSLIGGNEQFF. Combining the CDR3 with reference TRBV19 and TRBJ2-1 gives the whole variable domain DGGITQSPKYLFRKEGQNVTLSCEQNLNHDAMYWYRQDPGQGLRLIYYSQIVNDFQKGDIAEGYSVSREKKESFPLTVTSAQKNPTAFYLCASSLIGGNEQFFGPGTRLTVL.

CDR3 coding DNA: TGTGCCATCATGGCGGCGGACCAGGCTGGGAATCAGCCCCAGCATTTT. Translating it yields CAIMAADQAGNQPQHF. This chain connects TRBV10-3 to TRBJ1-5; D remains unclear. CDR3 length equals 16 residues. The V and J ends lost 7 bases and 4 bases respectively, with 20 bases between them. Germline CDR1 is ENHRY and CDR2 is SYGVKD.

This clone was picked up a small number of times. The genes are TRBV10-3 and TRBJ1-5, with 8 bases identical to TRBD1. J gave up 6 bases and V 8 bases, and 9 bases lay outside the gene matches. This CDR3 region has 14 residues. Germline V gene data show CDR1 as ENHRY and CDR2 as SYGVKD. CDR3 in DNA: TGTGCCATCGCTGCTGGACAGGGCAGTCAGCCCCAGCATTTT. It translates to CAIAAGQGSQPQHF.